Ten or more counts support the clone carrying this TCR beta chain. The antigen is not known. This entry belongs to a study of naive and memory T cell subsets. Overall study results and limits: From naive to CM, EM and EMRA, diversity decreased and Gini increased.

Both TRBC1 and TRBC2 were covered by a beta constant-region primer of two equimolar oligonucleotides. Ligated cDNA was amplified by four rounds of PCR with nested alpha and beta constant-region primers and SP2. An oligonucleotide with the SP2 primer and a 12-nucleotide UMI was ligated to the cDNA 3' end. TCRdb reprocessed the UMI-ligation and nested PCR reads via MiXCR and lists one record per CDR3 protein. The sample holds just over 80,000 distinct CDR3 sequences; approximately 10% are singletons and the top ten take approximately 1.1%. The CDR3 runs 15 residues. V lost 4 bases and J lost 7; bases outside the gene matches: 13. The germline V gene encodes CDR1 SQVTM and CDR2 ANQGSEA.

Sequencing was done on a sample of naive CD8+ T cells from blood. This TCR came from a human donor in good health. The V call is TRBV29-1, the J call TRBJ2-4, with 7 bases matching TRBD1. CDR3 in amino acids: CSVATGLPPKNIQYF. The CDR3 DNA reads TGCAGCGTTGCGACAGGGTTGCCACCTAAGAACATTCAGTACTTC. The full variable domain, its missing parts supplied by reference TRBV29-1 and TRBJ2-4, is SAVISQKPSRDICQRGTSLTIQCQVDSQVTMMFWYRQQPGQSLTLIATANQGSEATYESGFVIDKFPISRPNLTFSTLTVSNMSPEDSSIYLCSVATGLPPKNIQYFGAGTRLSVL.